A single sample gave rise to the 13 T cell receptor beta chains below, sequenced in a study of Graves' ophthalmopathy and Graves' hyperthyroidism. Amplification targeted the TCR beta CDR3 regions, with RNA transcripts as the source material. An opening RT-PCR round employed HTBI primers and preceded a second-round multiplex PCR. Via MiXCR, TCRdb re-called the multiplex PCR reads, giving one row per CDR3 protein. The repertoire includes roughly 1.1 million distinct CDR3 sequences, 35% to 45% of them detected once, and approximately 10% sits in the top ten. Material for sequencing was peripheral blood or thyroid tissue (not recorded which). The receptors stem from an adult man with Graves' hyperthyroidism.

V usage is TRBV6-5 and J usage is TRBJ2-5, with D uncertain. Trimming pared 5 bases from V and 3 bases from J, leaving 13 bases between. CDR1 MNHEY and CDR2 SVGAGI come from the germline V gene. The CDR3 totals 14 residues. CDR3 in amino acids: CASSEVWGKETQYF. The CDR3 DNA reads as TGTGCCAGCAGTGAAGTTTGGGGTAAAGAGACCCAGTACTTC.

As concerns this clonotype: The CDR3 ends on some other residue instead of the conserved phenylalanine or tryptophan, so this is likely a read error. V is TRBV5-1 and J is TRBJ2-7, with D hard to call. The CDR3 has 15 residues. V lost 5 bases and J lost 2, with 17 bases in between. Germline CDR1 and CDR2: SGHRS and YFSETQ. CDR3 nucleotides: TGCGCCAGCAGGCCCCCGTGGGCCGATACCTACGAGCAGTACTTA. Translation: CASRPPWADTYEQYL.

This clonotype was picked up a small number of times. The gene calls are TRBV11-2 and TRBJ2-2; 8 nucleotides align to TRBD1. V gave up 3 bases and J gave up 4 bases; unmatched junction bases: 4. Germline V gives CDR1 SGHAT, CDR2 FQNNGV. This CDR3 region has 15 residues. For the CDR3, the DNA is TGTGCCAGCAGCTTTGACAGGGGTGCCACCGGGGAGCTGTTTTTT. Amino acid sequence: CASSFDRGATGELFF.

On this clonotype: A much larger clone differs by one base, so this may be a read error. This chain connects TRBV19 to TRBJ2-7; D not resolved. V was trimmed by 5 bases and J by 0 bases, leaving 11 bases between them. Germline CDR1 LNHDA, CDR2 SQIVND (reference sequence). The CDR3 has 14 residues. The CDR3 DNA reads TGTGCCAGTAGTGCCTCGATCACCTCCTACGAGCAGTACTTC. Amino acids: CASSASITSYEQYF.

In regard to this clonotype: This CDR3 fails to terminate in the conserved phenylalanine or tryptophan, so it likely reflects a read error. Because the CDR3's place on the DNA is in doubt, the DNA is left out and the CDR3 is given as listed by TCRdb. The chain uses TRBV24-1 and TRBJ1-1; the tabulated D call, TRBD1, remains unverified against the DNA. From germline, CDR1 is KGHDR and CDR2 SFDVKD. The CDR3 spans 9 amino acids, including both terminal residues. CDR3: CATSDHDYR.

As for this clonotype: The germline gene is not matched at one end of the junction; a read error may be the cause. The rearrangement links TRBV25-1 to TRBJ2-7; a possible D gene is TRBD1 (5 bases). Germline assignment: CDR1 MGHDK and CDR2 SYGVNS. The CDR3 spans 14 residues. This chain's CDR3 is CASSEFQGAYGQYF. CDR3 coding DNA: TGTGCCAGCAGTGAATTCCAGGGCGCCTACGGGCAGTACTTT.

This sequence joins TRBV29-1 and TRBJ1-3, with D possibly matching TRBD1 (5 bases). The CDR3 consists of 13 residues. V gave up 5 bases and J gave up 5 bases, with 13 bases separating them. Germline V lookup: CDR1 SQVTM, CDR2 ANQGSEA. The CDR3 DNA reads as TGCAGCGTTATATGGGGGAGAAGAAACACCATATATTTT. This encodes CSVIWGRRNTIYF.

This clonotype has ten or more counts. This rearrangement joins TRBV25-1 to TRBJ1-2; TRBD1 matches at 8 bases. Germline values: CDR1 MGHDK, CDR2 SYGVNS. V lost 0 bases to trimming and J lost 7 bases; unmatched junction nucleotides: 10. This CDR3 contains 16 residues. CDR3 sequence (DNA): TGTGCCAGCAGTGAATACGACAGGGGTGGAGTCGGTGGCTACACCTTC. It encodes CASSEYDRGGVGGYTF.

V usage is TRBV12-3 or TRBV12-4 and J usage is TRBJ1-3; D not certain. V was trimmed by 6 bases and J by 0 bases, leaving 12 bases between them. This CDR3 contains 15 residues. Written as DNA, the CDR3 is TGTGCCAGCAGCTCCATTCTAGCCTCTGGAAACACCATATATTTT. Amino acids: CASSSILASGNTIYF.

This clonotype was detected only a few times. This CDR3 reads CAWSVGTGVFQPQHF. In nucleotides, the CDR3 is TGTGCCTGGAGTGTGGGGACAGGGGTATTCCAGCCCCAGCATTTT. This rearrangement joins TRBV30 to TRBJ1-5; 10 bases fit TRBD1. After removal of 0 bases from V and 7 bases from J, the junction contained 6 bases not matched to a gene. This CDR3 spans 15 amino acids. Germline loops: CDR1 GTSNPN, CDR2 SVGIG (reference sequence).

This clonotype appeared a few times. This rearrangement joins TRBV14 to TRBJ1-4; TRBD1 matches at 7 bases. V lost 0 bases and J lost 8; bases outside the gene matches: 12. The CDR3 is 17 residues long. Germline values: CDR1 SGHDN, CDR2 FVKESK. The CDR3 coding sequence is TGTGCCAGCAGCCAAGACGCCCAGGGGGAACTTAGAGAAAAACTGTTTTTT. Protein product: CASSQDAQGELREKLFF. Variable domain in full (rest from reference TRBV14 and TRBJ1-4): EAGVTQFPSHSVIEKGQTVTLRCDPISGHDNLYWYRRVMGKEIKFLLHFVKESKQDESGMPNNRFLAERTGGTYSTLKVQPAELEDSGVYFCASSQDAQGELREKLFFGSGTQLSVL.

This chain uses TRBV28 with TRBJ1-1; D unclear. This CDR3 is 15 amino acids long. V was cut by 1 base and J by 2 bases, with 11 bases left in between. Germline loops: CDR1 MDHEN, CDR2 SYDVKM. The CDR3 DNA follows: TGTGCCAGCAGTTTATCCCACAGCGGTAACACTGAAGCTTTCTTT. Amino acid sequence: CASSLSHSGNTEAFF.

This clonotype has a count of ten or more. The rearrangement joins TRBV5-1 to TRBJ2-7; D perhaps matches TRBD1 (6 bases). The V and J ends lost 0 bases and 9 bases respectively, with 19 bases between them. CDR1 is SGHRS, CDR2 YFSETQ, per germline. The length of the CDR3 is 15 residues. The DNA for the CDR3 is TGCGCCAGCAGCTTGGAAAACCAGGGGAAGACGGTGCAGTACTTC. Its protein product is CASSLENQGKTVQYF.